The 29 T cell receptor beta chains below were found in one sample sequenced in a study of blood T cell repertoires in COVID-19. Clones were read by immunoSEQ multiplex PCR, and TCRdb kept only the in-frame ones, dropping some. The data show approximately 390,000 clones, about 89% seen once. The source material was peripheral blood. The receptors originated from a woman in her sixties with COVID-19, enrolled during active disease.

V usage is TRBV5-4 and J usage is TRBJ1-1; TRBD1 is a possible D gene (6 bases). Germline CDR1 SGHNT, CDR2 YYREEE (reference sequence). V lost 2 bases and J 1 base, leaving 18 bases between the germline ends. The CDR3 sequence is 17 residues long. The CDR3 protein is CASSFRFGGGENTEAFF. DNA for the CDR3: TGTGCCAGCAGCTTCCGGTTTGGTGGGGGCGAGAACACTGAAGCTTTCTTT.

The J gene is TRBJ1-1, the V gene TRBV27; TRBD1 might be the D (5 bases). V was pared by 4 bases and J by 4 bases, with 19 bases between. CDR3 length: 16 amino acids. The germline V gene encodes CDR1 MNHEY and CDR2 SMNVEV (reference sequence). The CDR3 sequence is CASSSEWGREGTEAFF. In DNA, the CDR3 is TGTGCCAGCAGTTCCGAGTGGGGACGGGAGGGCACTGAAGCTTTCTTT.

The chain uses TRBV19 and TRBJ1-5; D might be TRBD1 (5 bases). Trimming took off 6 bases at V and 7 bases at J, with 13 bases between the two ends. The CDR3 has 13 residues. Germline values: CDR1 LNHDA, CDR2 SQIVND (reference sequence). The CDR3 bases are TGTGCCAGTAGCACTATCACAGGCCAGCCCCAGCATTTT. Its translation is CASSTITGQPQHF.

In nucleotides, the CDR3 is TGTGCCAGCAGCAAACAGGGGAATGGCTACACCTTC. Translated, it gives CASSKQGNGYTF. This sequence joins TRBV12-3 or TRBV12-4 and TRBJ1-2; 7 nucleotides match TRBD1. The CDR3 runs to 12 residues. The trim removed 6 bases at V and 6 bases at J, leaving 4 bases unmatched.

The chain couples TRBV12-3 or TRBV12-4 to TRBJ2-1; D gene ambiguous. V was cut by 3 bases and J by 5 bases, with 8 bases left in between. The CDR3 consists of 13 residues. This CDR3 reads CASSFVADNEQFF. The CDR3 nucleotides read TGTGCCAGCAGTTTCGTCGCGGACAATGAGCAGTTCTTC.

The chain carries TRBV7-2 and TRBJ1-2; no firm D call. V was cut by 1 base and J by 1 base, with 13 bases left in between. The CDR3 is 16 residues long. The germline V gene has CDR1 SGHTA and CDR2 FQGNSA. The CDR3 coding sequence is TGTGCCAGCAGCTTAGTCGGGTCCTCGATTAACTATGGCTACACCTTC. It is translated as CASSLVGSSINYGYTF.

J is TRBJ2-7 and V is TRBV5-1; 9 bases are shared with TRBD2. Germline V gives CDR1 SGHRS, CDR2 YFSETQ. The CDR3 spans 15 residues. The trim removed 4 bases at V and 3 bases at J, leaving 8 bases unmatched. Here the CDR3 reads CASSSLAGDYYEQYF. The CDR3 nucleotides are TGCGCCAGCAGCAGCTTAGCGGGGGACTACTACGAGCAGTACTTC.

The chain links TRBV6-1 to TRBJ1-5, with D tentatively TRBD1 (5 bases). CDR1 MNHNS and CDR2 SASEGT come from the germline V gene. CDR3 length: 14 residues. Deletions cut 2 bases from V and 7 bases from J, with 12 bases between. This chain's CDR3 is CASSENGAGQPQHF. The CDR3 DNA is TGTGCCAGCAGTGAAAATGGGGCAGGGCAGCCCCAGCATTTT.

This rearrangement joins TRBV18 to TRBJ2-5; D is unclear. The CDR3 is made up of 13 amino acids. V dropped 3 bases and J dropped 1 base, with 6 bases sitting between them. CDR1 is KGHSH, CDR2 LQKENI, per germline. The CDR3 bases are TGTGCCAGCTCACCCGACACCCAAGAGACCCAGTACTTC. Amino acid sequence: CASSPDTQETQYF.

This clone was found once. The rearrangement uses TRBV3-1 (or the pseudogene TRBV3-2) and TRBJ2-1; 8 bases line up with TRBD1. This CDR3 has 16 amino acids. Trimming at V came to 2 bases and at J to 2 bases, leaving 5 bases not matched to a gene. The germline V gene encodes CDR1 LGHDT and CDR2 YNNKEL (reference sequence). CDR3 in DNA: TGTGCCAGCAGCCAAACTCCGGGACAGGCCTACAATGAGCAGTTCTTC. Amino acids: CASSQTPGQAYNEQFF.

V usage is TRBV6-5 and J usage is TRBJ1-3; D not certain. This CDR3 spans 15 amino acids. Trimming stripped 6 bases from V and 2 bases from J, with 14 bases between. The germline V gene encodes CDR1 MNHEY and CDR2 SVGAGI. As DNA, the CDR3 is TGTGCCAGCAGACCCGAGGGTCTCGCTGGAAACACCATATATTTT. Translation: CASRPEGLAGNTIYF.

The chain uses TRBV7-8 and TRBJ1-4; D might be TRBD1 (5 bases). The CDR3 sequence is 19 residues long. Trimming shortened V by 6 bases and J by 10 bases, and 33 bases separated the two germline ends. In germline, CDR1 is SGHVS, CDR2 FQNEAQ. DNA of the CDR3: TGTGCCAGCAGGGGAGGGGTGTCGGGACGGGGCCGATTCGAGGGAAAACTGTTTTTT. It translates to CASRGGVSGRGRFEGKLFF.

The chain uses TRBV4-1 and TRBJ2-2; TRBD2 matches at 10 bases. CDR1 and CDR2 from the germline V gene are MGHRA and YSYEKL. V lost 1 base and J lost 5; bases outside the gene matches: 10. The CDR3 covers 18 residues. For the CDR3, the DNA is TGCGCCAGCAGCCAAGTAATAGCGGGGGGCTTACCTACCGGGGAGCTGTTTTTT. Protein product: CASSQVIAGGLPTGELFF.

CDR3 DNA sequence: TGTGCCAGTAGTGCCTCAGACAGGGCCTATAATTCACCCCTCCACTTT. Residues: CASSASDRAYNSPLHF. The chain joins TRBV19 to TRBJ1-6; 7 positions agree with TRBD1. CDR3 length: 16 residues. Per germline, CDR1 LNHDA and CDR2 SQIVND (reference sequence). The J segment lost 2 bases and the V segment lost 5 bases, leaving 6 bases of the junction unmatched.

J is TRBJ1-3 and V is TRBV30; D is undetermined. The CDR3 has 17 amino acids. The germline V gene has CDR1 GTSNPN and CDR2 SVGIG (reference sequence). V lost 0 bases to trimming and J lost 8 bases, with 23 bases between them. The CDR3 spells CAWSVRGISKARDTIYF. CDR3 nucleotides: TGTGCCTGGAGTGTACGAGGGATCTCAAAAGCCAGAGACACCATATATTTT.

The V and J genes are TRBV18 and TRBJ1-6; tentative D call: TRBD1 (5 bases). The V and J ends lost 2 bases and 8 bases respectively, with 13 bases between them. Germline values: CDR1 KGHSH, CDR2 LQKENI. This CDR3 region has 15 residues. CDR3 in DNA: TGTGCCAGCTCACCAAGGCAGGTAGGGGATTCACCCCTCCACTTT. It is translated as CASSPRQVGDSPLHF.

The V and J genes are TRBV27 and TRBJ1-6, with TRBD1 matching over 9 bases. This CDR3 is 16 amino acids long. Germline CDR1 reads MNHEY; CDR2 reads SMNVEV (reference sequence). V gave up 4 bases and J gave up 7 bases; unmatched junction bases: 8. The chain's CDR3 is CASSSPGQGQNSPLHF. In DNA form, the CDR3 reads TGTGCCAGCAGTTCGCCGGGACAGGGCCAAAATTCACCCCTCCACTTT.

J is TRBJ1-1 and V is TRBV6-5; the D is unclear. Trimming shortened V by 3 bases and J by 1 base, and 6 bases separated the two germline ends. Germline loops: CDR1 MNHEY, CDR2 SVGAGI. There are 13 residues in the CDR3. CDR3 sequence: CASSYLRNTEAFF. The CDR3 nucleotides are TGTGCCAGCAGTTATCTTCGGAACACTGAAGCTTTCTTT.

The chain joins TRBV12-5 to TRBJ1-1, with D possibly TRBD1 on 5 matching bases. Trimming pared 7 bases from V and 2 bases from J, leaving 11 bases between. From germline, CDR1 is LGHNT and CDR2 FRNRAP. CDR3 length: 13 amino acids. As DNA, the CDR3 is TGTGCTAGTGAGAAGGGGTTTAACACTGAAGCTTTCTTT. Amino acid sequence: CASEKGFNTEAFF.

Regarding this clone: This CDR3 is also generated by other DNA sequences in the sample. The gene calls are TRBV5-6 and TRBJ1-2; D ambiguous. V shed 2 bases and J shed 2 bases, with 7 bases lying between them. The CDR3 extends over 13 amino acids. CDR1 is SGHDT, CDR2 YYEEEE, per germline. CDR3 protein: CASSLGRNYGYTF. The CDR3 region has the DNA TGTGCCAGCAGCTTAGGGAGAAACTATGGCTACACCTTC.

The chain is built from TRBV7-6 and TRBJ1-1; TRBD1 might be the D (5 bases). CDR1 is SGHVS and CDR2 is FNYEAQ in the germline V gene. CDR3 length: 15 amino acids. V was cut by 4 bases and J by 0 bases, with 12 bases left in between. CDR3 region: CASSYQGSVNTEAFF. CDR3 nucleotides: TGTGCCAGCAGCTATCAGGGATCTGTGAACACTGAAGCTTTCTTT.

CDR3: CAWSARGQGPIEQYF. In DNA form, the CDR3 reads TGTGCCTGGAGTGCCCGGGGACAGGGACCTATTGAGCAGTACTTC. The rearrangement uses TRBV30 and TRBJ2-7; 9 positions match TRBD1. The CDR3 length is 15 residues. V lost 1 base, J lost 7 bases, and 11 bases stayed unmatched. Per germline, CDR1 GTSNPN and CDR2 SVGIG (reference sequence).

This clone was observed a handful of times. This chain uses TRBV10-1 with TRBJ1-6; the D gene is possibly TRBD1 (5 bases). CDR3 length equals 21 residues. Trimming left V 10 bases short and J 0 bases short, with 31 bases between. Germline V gene data show CDR1 as WNHNN and CDR2 as SYGVQD (reference sequence). In DNA form, the CDR3 reads TGCGCCACCCACTATCGATGGTGCGCGGGGGGAAGGATCTCCTATAATTCACCCCTCCACTTT. This gives the protein CATHYRWCAGGRISYNSPLHF.

This rearrangement joins TRBV18 to TRBJ2-1; D perhaps matches TRBD2 (6 bases). The CDR3 is 13 amino acids. Per the germline V gene, CDR1 is KGHSH and CDR2 is LQKENI. Trimming took off 2 bases at V and 12 bases at J, with 14 bases between the two ends. The CDR3 DNA is TGTGCCAGCTCACCATTCGGGGGATACGGGCAGTTCTTC. Encoded protein: CASSPFGGYGQFF.

The rearrangement uses TRBV6-5 and TRBJ2-7, with 7 bases lining up with TRBD2. Trimming removed 2 bases from V and 0 bases from J; junction bases left unmatched: 7. The CDR3 is 16 residues long. Germline values: CDR1 MNHEY, CDR2 SVGAGI. CDR3 region: CASSYSSGGSSYEQYF. The CDR3 coding sequence is TGTGCCAGCAGTTACAGTTCGGGGGGTAGCTCCTACGAGCAGTACTTC.

J is TRBJ1-1 and V is TRBV19; unclear D gene. Per germline, CDR1 LNHDA and CDR2 SQIVND (reference sequence). V was clipped by 5 bases and J by 3 bases, with 10 bases between them. There are 13 residues in the CDR3. This chain's CDR3 is CASSVDTDTEAFF. The CDR3, as DNA: TGTGCCAGTAGTGTCGACACCGACACTGAAGCTTTCTTT. The full variable domain, its missing parts supplied by reference TRBV19 and TRBJ1-1, is DGGITQSPKYLFRKEGQNVTLSCEQNLNHDAMYWYRQDPGQGLRLIYYSQIVNDFQKGDIAEGYSVSREKKESFPLTVTSAQKNPTAFYLCASSVDTDTEAFFGQGTRLTVV.

V and J are TRBV6-2 or TRBV6-3 and TRBJ1-2; 8 positions match TRBD1. V shed 6 bases, J shed 4 bases, and the junction held 4 bases outside the gene matches. The CDR3 length is 13 residues. The germline V gene has CDR1 MNHEY and CDR2 SVGEGT. The CDR3 protein is CASSQGAFYGYTF. In nucleotides, the CDR3 is TGTGCCAGCAGCCAGGGGGCCTTCTATGGCTACACCTTC.

The CDR3: CASSWTGEYEQYF. CDR3 sequence (DNA): TGTGCCAGCAGCTGGACAGGGGAGTACGAGCAGTACTTC. The chain is built from TRBV7-9 and TRBJ2-7, with 9 bases identical to TRBD1. Unmatched junction bases numbered 2, after V lost 4 bases and J lost 4 bases. Germline values: CDR1 SEHNR, CDR2 FQNEAQ (reference sequence). The CDR3 has 13 amino acids.

The V call is TRBV5-6, the J call TRBJ1-1; no clear D. Looked up from germline, CDR1 is SGHDT and CDR2 is YYEEEE. This CDR3 region has 14 residues. The V gene lost 4 bases and the J gene lost 1 base, with 11 bases spanning the gap. CDR3 DNA: TGTGCCAGCAGCCTGGGGAGTTGGAACACTGAAGCTTTCTTT. Protein sequence: CASSLGSWNTEAFF.